What follows are 11 T cell receptor beta chains derived from one specimen sequenced in a study of T cell responses to AZD1222 COVID-19 vaccine. Assay used: immunoSEQ multiplex PCR; TCRdb lists only in-frame clones, some missing. The sample has about 100,000 clones, around 87% seen once; the top ten hold 15%. This material consisted of peripheral blood, taken on day 0 of AZD1222 vaccination. The receptors shown here come from an adult in good health.

V and J are TRBV27 and TRBJ2-1, with D tentatively TRBD2 (6 bases). There are 15 residues in the CDR3. From germline, CDR1 is MNHEY and CDR2 SMNVEV (reference sequence). Trimming pared 4 bases from V and 6 bases from J, leaving 16 bases between. The CDR3: CASSSPGLQINEQFF. The DNA of the CDR3 is TGTGCCAGCAGTTCCCCGGGACTGCAAATCAATGAGCAGTTCTTC.

J is TRBJ2-1 and V is TRBV11-2; D is unresolved. Germline CDR1 and CDR2: SGHAT and FQNNGV. Trimming left V 1 base short and J 7 bases short, with 14 bases between. There are 15 residues in the CDR3. CDR3 protein: CASSLVLLAGNEQFF. The CDR3 DNA reads as TGTGCCAGCAGCTTAGTGTTACTCGCTGGGAATGAGCAGTTCTTC.

This sequence joins TRBV13 and TRBJ1-2; the match to TRBD1 covers 10 bases. CDR1 is PRHDT, CDR2 FYEKMQ, per germline (reference sequence). CDR3 length: 15 residues. Unmatched junction bases numbered 5, after V lost 4 bases and J lost 3 bases. In nucleotides, the CDR3 is TGTGCCAGCAGCTCCCGGGACAGGGGTTACTATGGCTACACCTTC. Amino acids: CASSSRDRGYYGYTF.

The rearrangement joins TRBV6-5 to TRBJ2-1; 10 bases align to TRBD2. With 6 bases clipped from V and 4 bases from J, the junction kept 6 bases outside the gene matches. The CDR3 totals 15 residues. Germline lookup yields CDR1 MNHEY and CDR2 SVGAGI. The DNA of the CDR3 is TGTGCCAGCAGCCCCCTAGCGGGAGATTACAATGAGCAGTTCTTC. As protein: CASSPLAGDYNEQFF.

The J gene is TRBJ1-5, the V gene TRBV6-5, with TRBD1 matching 7 bases. This CDR3 has 14 residues. Looked up from germline, CDR1 is MNHEY and CDR2 is SVGAGI. V was clipped by 6 bases and J by 5 bases; unmatched bases: 7. As DNA, the CDR3 is TGTGCCAGCAGAGCGACAGGGTTCGATCAGCCCCAGCATTTT. Amino acids: CASRATGFDQPQHF.

The chain uses TRBV3-1 (or the pseudogene TRBV3-2) and TRBJ2-3; 8 positions match TRBD2. The CDR3 extends over 16 amino acids. J gave up 6 bases and V 0 bases, and 8 bases lay outside the gene matches. The germline CDR1 and CDR2 sequences are LGHDT and YNNKEL (reference sequence). CDR3 sequence: CASSQDVSGTTDTQYF. The DNA of the CDR3 is TGTGCCAGCAGCCAAGATGTTAGCGGGACGACGGATACGCAGTATTTT.

This chain links TRBV7-8 with TRBJ2-1; 10 bases map to TRBD2. The V segment lost 3 bases and the J segment 0 bases; nucleotides outside the gene matches: 2. The CDR3 has 16 amino acids. From germline, CDR1 is SGHVS and CDR2 FQNEAQ. CDR3 region: CASSFPSGSSYNEQFF. The DNA for the CDR3 is TGTGCCAGCAGCTTCCCTAGCGGGAGCTCCTACAATGAGCAGTTCTTC.

V and J are TRBV2 and TRBJ1-5; 8 nucleotides line up with TRBD1. J gave up 1 base and V 10 bases, and 6 bases lay outside the gene matches. Germline V gene data show CDR1 as SNHLY and CDR2 as FYNNEI. The CDR3 runs 14 residues. CDR3 DNA: TGTGCCACGCAGAGGACAGGGAGCAATCAGCCCCAGCATTTT. It specifies CATQRTGSNQPQHF.

CDR3 in amino acids: CASSLDSSGNTIYF. CDR3 DNA sequence: TGTGCCAGCAGCTTAGACAGTTCTGGAAACACCATATATTTT. The rearrangement uses TRBV9 and TRBJ1-3, with a possible D match to TRBD1 (5 bases). V lost 4 bases and J 1 base, leaving 9 bases between the germline ends. The CDR3 totals 14 residues. CDR1 and CDR2 (germline): SGDLS, YYNGEE.

The chain has TRBV5-4 and TRBJ1-1; D remains unclear. Germline V CDR1 and CDR2: SGHNT, YYREEE (reference sequence). Between the trimmed V and J ends, which lost 0 bases and 6 bases, there was a span of 9 bases. This CDR3 spans 13 amino acids. CDR3 in amino acids: CASSLGISAEAFF. As DNA, the CDR3 is TGTGCCAGCAGCTTGGGGATAAGCGCTGAAGCTTTCTTT.

This rearrangement joins TRBV7-3 to TRBJ2-5; 7 nucleotides agree with TRBD1. Trimming at V came to 5 bases and at J to 2 bases, leaving 2 bases not matched to a gene. CDR1 is SGHTA, CDR2 FQGTGA, per germline. This CDR3 contains 13 residues. This CDR3 reads CASSGTEQETQYF. CDR3 DNA: TGTGCCAGCAGCGGGACAGAGCAAGAGACCCAGTACTTC. Full variable domain (rest looked up from reference TRBV7-3 and TRBJ2-5): GAGVSQTPSNKVTEKGKYVELRCDPISGHTALYWYRQSLGQGPEFLIYFQGTGAADDSGLPNDRFFAVRPEGSVSTLKIQRTERGDSAVYLCASSGTEQETQYFGPGTRLLVL.